Here is one T cell receptor (beta chain) with its context. The Seattle patients joined while their infection was active and were tracked longitudinally afterward. There are 16 residues in the CDR3. The germline gives CDR1 SGHTA, CDR2 FQGTGA. V was cut by 5 bases and J by 2 bases, with 18 bases left in between. Original data processing: Estimation of nucleated cell counts was performed using reference gene primer amplification. Assay used: immunoSEQ multiplex PCR; TCRdb lists only in-frame clones, some missing. The V and J calls and clone size come from that table; D and trimming were worked out from the DNA. Counted here are about 170,000 clones, approximately 86% occurring once; the ten biggest clones make up under 9%. The sample belongs to a study of blood T cell repertoires in COVID-19. Turning to the study itself: Specimens from acute and convalescent COVID-19 originated in the United States, Italy and Spain. Sample material is recorded as cDNA or gDNA derived from T cells, B-cell-depleted T cells, or PBMCs.

What was sequenced was peripheral blood. This chain uses TRBV7-3 with TRBJ2-5; a possible D gene is TRBD2 (5 bases). The sequence was collected from a woman in her forties with COVID-19, enrolled during active disease. CDR3: CASSPRTLTGQETQYF. The DNA of the CDR3 is TGTGCCAGCAGCCCTCGGACCCTAACGGGGCAAGAGACCCAGTACTTC.